This section outlines one TCR beta chain sequence together with its context. The data originate from a study of radiotherapy plus CTLA-4 blockade in lung cancer. Study-level background: In 18% of patients, objective responses were seen; roughly 28% had disease control.

Some clones are missing from TCRdb's copy, which holds only in-frame ones; the method was immunoSEQ multiplex PCR. This sample has approximately 41,000 clones, with 70% to 80% found just once. V gave up 4 bases and J gave up 4 bases, with 17 bases separating them. The CDR3 contains 15 residues. The germline CDR1 and CDR2 sequences are SGDLS and YYNGEE. The genes are TRBV9 and TRBJ1-2, with D perhaps matching TRBD1 (6 bases). The material sequenced was peripheral blood, taken from a patient treated with radiotherapy plus ipilimumab. The receptor's source is a human donor with non-small cell lung cancer who had stable disease on radiotherapy plus ipilimumab. This CDR3 is CASSPRQEPFYGYTF. The CDR3 DNA reads TGTGCCAGCAGCCCCAGACAGGAACCCTTCTATGGCTACACCTTC.